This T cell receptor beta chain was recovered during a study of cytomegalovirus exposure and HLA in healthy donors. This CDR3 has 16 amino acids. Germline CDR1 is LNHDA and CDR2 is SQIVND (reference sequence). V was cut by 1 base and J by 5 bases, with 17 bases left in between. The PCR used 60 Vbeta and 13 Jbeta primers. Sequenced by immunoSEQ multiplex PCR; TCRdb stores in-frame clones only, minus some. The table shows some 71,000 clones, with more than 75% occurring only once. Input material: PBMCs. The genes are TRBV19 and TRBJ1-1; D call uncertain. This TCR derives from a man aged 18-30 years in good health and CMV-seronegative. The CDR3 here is CASSIVEGAGYTEAFF. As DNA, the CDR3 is TGTGCCAGTAGTATAGTGGAGGGCGCGGGATATACTGAAGCTTTCTTT.